This T cell receptor beta chain was recovered during a study of T cell responses to AZD1222 COVID-19 vaccine. At the level of the study: Both about-4-week and about-12-week second-dose recipients were combined. Study-wide points: Spike was spanned by vaccine-associated CD4 TCRs, with dominance at 160-218 and 743-854. Nearly half of unique spike-specific TCRs reportedly avoided B.1.351 and B.1.1.7 mutated regions.

CDR3 size: 14 residues. With V trimmed by 6 bases and J by 4 bases, 6 bases remained unmatched. Germline assignment: CDR1 MNHEY and CDR2 SMNVEV (reference sequence). Notes on this clone: Its cognate antigen is unknown.

Data came from immunoSEQ multiplex PCR; TCRdb stores just in-frame clones and leaves some out. The repertoire consists of roughly 91,000 clones, with around nine tenths occurring once and the leading ten covering around 3%. This sample comprised peripheral blood, obtained on day 0 of AZD1222 vaccination. This clonotype was sampled from an adult in good health. V is TRBV27 and J is TRBJ1-1; TRBD1 aligns across 9 bases. DNA of the CDR3: TGTGCCAGCAGGACAGGGGGATCCGTCACTGAAGCTTTCTTT. As protein: CASRTGGSVTEAFF.